This TCR delta chain appears in the sequencing data of a study of gamma-delta T cells after stem cell transplantation (dated by TCRdb to 2016 to 2017). Receptors were amplified or captured by RT-PCR. TCRdb lists the instrument as Illumina MiSeq. Clones were re-identified by TCRdb from the public reads with CATT, and rows with the same DNA were merged. The sample profile shows a few thousand delta-chain clones; 30% of them were found once. The top ten clones comprise under 35% of the sample. Regarding this clone: The antigen it recognizes is unknown. One base away there is no much larger clone; base qualities are not given.

The trim is 3 bases for V and 0 bases for J, with a gap of 13 bases between the germline ends. Counted from cysteine to phenylalanine, this CDR3 has 15 amino acids. The read is trimmed to its CDR3 DNA, 45 bases read in frame from base 1. Looking up the germline V gene yields CDR1 GEAIGNYY and CDR2 EKD. Material for sequencing was gamma-delta T cells. The V and J genes are TRDV2 and TRDJ1; the D gene is unclear. This receptor was obtained from a human donor. It is not recorded whose cells these are; they may come from a transplant donor. This receptor has the CDR3 CACDPLYPNTDKLIF. The DNA reads as follows: TGTGCCTGTGACCCCCTGTACCCGAACACCGATAAACTCATCTTT.